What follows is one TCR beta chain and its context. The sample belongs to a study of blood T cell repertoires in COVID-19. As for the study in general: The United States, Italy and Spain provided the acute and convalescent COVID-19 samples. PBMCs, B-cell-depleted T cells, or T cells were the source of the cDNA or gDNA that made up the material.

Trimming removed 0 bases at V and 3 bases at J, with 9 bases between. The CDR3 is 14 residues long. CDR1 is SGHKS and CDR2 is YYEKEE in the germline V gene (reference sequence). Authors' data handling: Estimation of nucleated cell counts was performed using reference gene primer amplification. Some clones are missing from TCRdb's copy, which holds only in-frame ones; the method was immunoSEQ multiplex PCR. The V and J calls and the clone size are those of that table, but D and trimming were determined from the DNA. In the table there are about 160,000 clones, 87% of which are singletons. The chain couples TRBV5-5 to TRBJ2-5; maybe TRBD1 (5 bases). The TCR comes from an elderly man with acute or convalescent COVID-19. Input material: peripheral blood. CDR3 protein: CASSLVVTEETQYF. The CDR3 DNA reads TGTGCCAGCAGCTTGGTCGTGACAGAAGAGACCCAGTACTTC.